This T cell receptor (beta chain) was sequenced for a study of T cells in tumors after PD-1 blockade. At the level of the study: Patients received pembrolizumab 200 mg every 3 weeks or cemiplimab 350 mg every 2 weeks. During anti-PD-1 treatment, some patients continued daily vismodegib 150 mg. Study-wide findings and caveats: Some novel exhausted tumor clones appeared in pre-treatment blood, suggesting peripheral recruitment.

Concerning this clone itself: What it binds is unknown.

Clones were read by immunoSEQ multiplex PCR, and TCRdb kept only the in-frame ones, dropping some. The sample lists 30,000 to 40,000 clones, over 75% occurring once. This TCR was recovered from a human donor with basal cell carcinoma. The specimen was PBMCs, collected before anti-PD-1 treatment.

The CDR3 loop reads CASSLEMGALYNEQFF. The CDR3 DNA follows: TGCGCCAGCAGCTTGGAAATGGGGGCTCTATACAATGAGCAGTTCTTC. The rearrangement links TRBV5-1 to TRBJ2-1, with D maybe TRBD1 (6 bases). Germline V lookup: CDR1 SGHRS, CDR2 YFSETQ. The CDR3 is 16 amino acids. Trimming took off 0 bases at V and 4 bases at J, with 14 bases between the two ends.